These 13 T cell receptor beta chains came from one sample sequenced in a study of shared T cell receptors in the human thymus. Assay: immunoSEQ multiplex PCR; the TCRdb copy retains only in-frame clones and omits some. The data hold more than 550,000 clones, with approximately 89% observed a single time. These data also formed part of another study, on human thymus T cells.

The specimen sequenced was thymocytes. These receptors came from a boy in the first two years of life with a congenital heart defect.

The J gene is TRBJ2-7, the V gene TRBV6-8; a possible D gene is TRBD1 (5 bases). The CDR3 extends over 13 amino acids. Germline CDR1 MNHGY, CDR2 SAAAGT. V gave up 5 bases and J gave up 4 bases, with 12 bases separating them. CDR3 DNA: TGTGCCAGCAGTCTCCGACAGCTATACGAGCAGTACTTC. It is translated as CASSLRQLYEQYF.

The chain's CDR3 is CASSLAWSAGGENSNQPQHF. DNA of the CDR3: TGCGCCAGCAGCTTGGCCTGGTCGGCAGGGGGAGAAAATAGCAATCAGCCCCAGCATTTT. The chain couples TRBV5-1 to TRBJ1-5, with 7 positions matching TRBD1. CDR1 and CDR2 from the germline V gene are SGHRS and YFSETQ. V lost 0 bases, J lost 0 bases, and 15 bases stayed unmatched. This CDR3 comprises 20 residues.

This clone was observed a single time. The chain recombines TRBV14 with TRBJ2-7; possible D gene TRBD1, 6 bases. Trimming removed 4 bases at V and 0 bases at J, with 16 bases between. The germline CDR1 and CDR2 sequences are SGHDN and FVKESK. There are 16 residues in the CDR3. This CDR3 reads CASSLGTGTTSYEQYF. For the CDR3, the DNA is TGTGCCAGCAGCCTCGGGACCGGGACAACCTCCTACGAGCAGTACTTC.

The CDR3 bases are TGCGCCAGCAGTGAGTCTGGCGGGAGGGCCTACGAGCAGTACTTC. Encoded protein: CASSESGGRAYEQYF. The chain combines TRBV10-2 with TRBJ2-7, with TRBD2 matching 9 bases. CDR3 length: 15 residues. After removal of 0 bases from V and 2 bases from J, the junction contained 2 bases not matched to a gene. From germline, CDR1 is WSHSY and CDR2 SAAADI.

The chain has TRBV6-1 and TRBJ2-5; weak D call: TRBD2 (6 bases). V lost 2 bases, J lost 4 bases, and 14 bases lay in between. Germline V gene data show CDR1 as MNHNS and CDR2 as SASEGT. CDR3 length equals 15 residues. CDR3 DNA: TGTGCCAGCAGTGAAATGGGCTGGAGGGTAGAGACCCAGTACTTC. Translated, it gives CASSEMGWRVETQYF.

This clone turned up a few times. The V call is TRBV5-8, the J call TRBJ1-6; D gene uncertain. V lost 9 bases and J lost 8, with 18 bases in between. This CDR3 is built from 14 residues. Germline lookup yields CDR1 SGHTS and CDR2 YDEGEE. CDR3 nucleotides: TGTGCCATTAGCGACCTAGCTTCCGATTCACCCCTCCACTTT. This gives the protein CAISDLASDSPLHF.

The chain recombines TRBV28 with TRBJ2-7, with 7 positions matching TRBD1. This CDR3 has 14 amino acids. Germline trimming cut 1 base from V and 2 bases from J; bases unmatched to any gene: 2. CDR1 is MDHEN, CDR2 SYDVKM, per germline. In DNA form, the CDR3 reads TGTGCCAGCAGTTTATTGACAGGGCCCTACGAGCAGTACTTC. As protein: CASSLLTGPYEQYF.

V and J are TRBV28 and TRBJ2-7; the match to TRBD1 covers 7 bases. The V gene end was trimmed by 4 bases and the J gene end by 1 base; junction bases not matched to a gene: 13. The CDR3 runs to 17 residues. Germline-derived CDR1 and CDR2 are MDHEN and SYDVKM. In DNA form, the CDR3 reads TGTGCCAGCAGTTCAGGGACAGCAGTGACGGGGTCCTACGAGCAGTACTTC. It encodes CASSSGTAVTGSYEQYF.

The chain joins TRBV5-6 to TRBJ2-7; D ambiguous. CDR1 is SGHDT and CDR2 is YYEEEE in the germline V gene. The CDR3 is 14 amino acids. Trimming stripped 0 bases from V and 0 bases from J, with 7 bases between. CDR3 residues: CASSLGPGSYEQYF. CDR3 nucleotide sequence: TGTGCCAGCAGCTTGGGTCCGGGCTCCTACGAGCAGTACTTC.

This chain joins TRBV19 and TRBJ2-3; 12 bases align to TRBD1. The V gene's germline CDR1 is LNHDA and CDR2 SQIVND (reference sequence). CDR3 length equals 16 residues. The V and J ends lost 5 bases and 6 bases, in that order; junction bases with no gene match: 9. The CDR3 reads CASSLSGTGGVDTQYF. CDR3 in DNA: TGTGCCAGTAGTCTCAGCGGGACAGGGGGCGTGGATACGCAGTATTTT.

The chain links TRBV28 to TRBJ2-5; 10 nucleotides line up with TRBD2. Trimming cost V 8 bases and J 5 bases; bases outside gene matches: 8. CDR1 and CDR2 from the germline V gene are MDHEN and SYDVKM. The CDR3 runs to 14 residues. The CDR3, as DNA: TGTGCCAGCCTTGGACTAGCGGAGGCGGAGACCCAGTACTTC. Its translation: CASLGLAEAETQYF.

This chain links TRBV2 with TRBJ2-4; TRBD1 aligns across 7 bases. J lost 2 bases, V lost 5 bases, and 6 bases had no gene match. CDR3 length: 15 residues. The germline V gene has CDR1 SNHLY and CDR2 FYNNEI. CDR3 coding DNA: TGTGCCAGCAGTTTAGACAGGGAGCCCAAAAACATTCAGTACTTC. It specifies CASSLDREPKNIQYF.

The rearrangement joins TRBV4-3 to TRBJ2-7, with D possibly being TRBD1 (5 bases). This CDR3 spans 16 amino acids. Germline CDR1 reads LGHNA; CDR2 reads YSLEER. Trimming cost V 0 bases and J 2 bases, with 14 bases left between them. The CDR3 reads CASSQDLRTDTYEQYF. DNA for the CDR3: TGCGCCAGCAGCCAAGACCTTCGGACGGACACCTACGAGCAGTACTTC.